The entry that follows covers one TCR beta chain sequence. These data are taken from a study of graft-versus-host responses after intestinal transplantation. This CDR3 contains 14 residues. The ends were cut back, 0 bases at V and 2 bases at J, with 9 bases in the middle. Germline V gives CDR1 SGHRS, CDR2 YFSETQ. Libraries were prepared by immunoSEQ multiplex PCR; TCRdb keeps only in-frame clonotypes and omits some of them. Among approximately 60,000 clones listed, about 90% were seen once. The chain joins TRBV5-1 to TRBJ2-7, with D perhaps matching TRBD2 (6 bases). This clonotype was obtained from a human patient who received an intestinal transplant, so some T cells may come from the graft donor. The sequencing used PBMCs, collected 26 days after transplant. The DNA of the CDR3 is TGCGCCAGCAGCTTGGACGGGAGCACCTACGAGCAGTACTTC. Protein product: CASSLDGSTYEQYF.